A single sample gave rise to the 5 T cell receptor beta chains below, sequenced in a study of regulatory T cells in long-lasting Graves disease. Investigators prepared the TCR beta libraries by applying iRepertoire HTBI primers and Arm-PCR of CDR3 regions. Each CDR3 protein gets one entry after TCRdb re-called the multiplex PCR reads with MiXCR. The sample lists hundreds of thousands of distinct CDR3 sequences; 16% were seen once. The sample's time point: newly diagnosed GD, antithyroid drugs for less than 3 months. Extracted PBMC RNA gave rise to the TCR library. The same sample was also studied in work on T cells in Graves' hyperthyroidism and ophthalmopathy.

Here the sequenced sample was peripheral blood mononuclear cells (PBMCs), taken at new diagnosis, from a patient treated with antithyroid drugs. These receptors all come from a woman aged 25 to 39 with Graves disease.

The rearrangement uses TRBV7-3 and TRBJ2-3; TRBD1 aligns across 7 bases. This CDR3 is built from 12 residues. CDR1 SGHTA and CDR2 FQGTGA come from the germline V gene. V trimming: 3 bases; J trimming: 11 bases; junction bases outside the gene matches: 5. CDR3 residues: CASSLIGTEQYF. Written as DNA, the CDR3 is TGTGCCAGCAGCTTGATCGGGACAGAGCAGTATTTT.

This rearrangement joins TRBV5-1 to TRBJ2-2, with no clear D. CDR1 is SGHRS and CDR2 is YFSETQ in the germline V gene. Deletions cut 2 bases from V and 6 bases from J, with 14 bases between. CDR3 length equals 15 residues. CDR3 loop: CASSLLVLEAGELFF. DNA of the CDR3: TGCGCCAGCAGCTTACTTGTATTAGAAGCCGGGGAGCTGTTTTTT.

This clonotype was counted at least ten times. The gene calls are TRBV20-1 and TRBJ2-7; 10 nucleotides align to TRBD2. Germline V gene sequence: CDR1 DFQATT, CDR2 SNEGSKA (reference sequence). The CDR3 is 13 residues long. The V gene end was trimmed by 6 bases and the J gene end by 2 bases; junction bases not matched to a gene: 4. CDR3 sequence (DNA): TGCAGTGCCGGACTAGCGGTTCCCTACGAGCAGTACTTC. It specifies CSAGLAVPYEQYF.

This clonotype was detected a few times. The chain recombines TRBV25-1 with TRBJ2-5, with D possibly called TRBD1 or TRBD2 (5 bases each). Trimming stripped 4 bases from V and 9 bases from J, with 21 bases between. Germline V gene lookup returns CDR1 MGHDK and CDR2 SYGVNS. The CDR3 is made up of 15 amino acids. As DNA, the CDR3 is TGTGCCAGCAGTGTTCCATACAGGTCCCACGGGGCCCAGTACTTC. Translation gives CASSVPYRSHGAQYF.

On this clonotype itself: With a much larger clone just one base away, this may be a read error. The chain couples TRBV6-1 to TRBJ1-4, with D possibly matching TRBD1 (6 bases). The length of the CDR3 is 11 residues. Germline assignment: CDR1 MNHNS and CDR2 SASEGT. The CDR3 sequence: CASSATGEWGF. Here the CDR3 DNA reads TGTGCCAGCAGTGCGACAGGAGAGTGGGGCTTT.